These T cell receptor beta chains were read from a single sample in a study of T cell responses to AZD1222 COVID-19 vaccine. The table came from immunoSEQ multiplex PCR; TCRdb's copy has only in-frame clones and leaves some out. Of tens of thousands of clones detected, about 85% appear once; the ten largest clones hold 1% to 1.5%. Specimen: peripheral blood, collected 28 days after the second AZD1222 dose. The receptors shown here come from an adult who received the AZD1222 COVID-19 vaccine. Both conserved end residues are part of each CDR3. A D gene is named only where the DNA matches it firmly. Clone size appears in some rows only: once, few, many, or a class for an expanded clone.

D | J | length | size | V | CDR3 | DNA
TRBD1 | TRBJ2-4 | 14 | NA | TRBV4-1 | CASSLASGQSRFYF | TGCGCCAGCAGCCTAGCCTCGGGACAGTCAAGATTCTACTTC
NA | TRBJ2-2 | 12 | NA | TRBV9 | CASSVITGELFF | TGTGCCAGCAGCGTAATCACCGGGGAGCTGTTTTTT
TRBD1 | TRBJ1-1 | 14 | NA | TRBV5-1 | CASIKGQGAAEAFF | TGCGCCAGCATTAAGGGACAGGGGGCGGCGGAAGCTTTCTTT
NA | TRBJ1-2 | 14 | NA | TRBV30 | CAWSGGRIAIGYTF | TGTGCCTGGAGTGGGGGACGGATCGCCATTGGCTACACCTTC
NA | TRBJ2-7 | 14 | NA | TRBV28 | CASHLRGAAYEQYF | TGTGCCAGCCACTTGAGGGGGGCCGCCTACGAGCAGTACTTC
TRBD1 | TRBJ1-1 | 15 | NA | TRBV7-2 | CASRTTGTGNTEAFF | TGTGCCAGCAGAACTACCGGGACAGGGAACACTGAAGCTTTCTTT
TRBD1 | TRBJ1-3 | 17 | NA | TRBV19 | CASTMLNRGASGNTIYF | TGTGCCAGTACCATGTTAAACAGGGGAGCCTCTGGAAACACCATATATTTT
TRBD1 | TRBJ1-5 | 15 | NA | TRBV7-6 | CASSSGQGGGQPQHF | TGTGCCAGCAGCTCTGGACAGGGGGGAGGTCAGCCCCAGCATTTT
TRBD2 | TRBJ2-1 | 17 | few | TRBV10-3 | CAISALASGGGPNEQFF | TGTGCCATCAGTGCCCTAGCTAGCGGGGGAGGGCCCAATGAGCAGTTCTTC
NA | TRBJ1-2 | 15 | few | TRBV9 | CASSARTDRPLGYTF | TGTGCCAGCAGCGCGCGGACAGACAGGCCCCTTGGCTACACCTTC
TRBD2 | TRBJ2-1 | 18 | NA | TRBV7-9 | CASSTARGAGVSYNEQFF | TGTGCCAGCAGCACGGCTCGGGGAGCGGGAGTCTCCTACAATGAGCAGTTCTTC
NA | TRBJ1-2 | 13 | medium-sized | TRBV2 | CASRDQGNYGYTF | TGTGCCAGCAGGGATCAAGGGAACTATGGCTACACCTTC
TRBD1 | TRBJ2-1 | 13 | few | TRBV5-1 | CASSQGQINEQFF | TGCGCCAGCAGCCAGGGACAGATCAATGAGCAGTTCTTC
NA | TRBJ1-5 | 12 | once | TRBV12-3/TRBV12-4 | CASTDSNQPQHF | TGTGCCAGCACAGACAGCAATCAGCCCCAGCATTTT
TRBD1 | TRBJ2-1 | 15 | NA | TRBV6-5 | CASSPDRGGNNEQFF | TGTGCCAGCAGTCCAGACAGGGGGGGAAACAATGAGCAGTTCTTC
TRBD2 | TRBJ2-3 | 16 | NA | TRBV7-9 | CASSLGTSGPTDTQYF | TGTGCCAGCAGCTTAGGGACTAGCGGACCCACAGATACGCAGTATTTT
NA | TRBJ1-2 | 14 | NA | TRBV6-2/TRBV6-3 | CASSIRGRIYGYTF | TGTGCCAGCAGTATAAGGGGTAGGATCTATGGCTACACCTTC
TRBD2 | TRBJ2-5 | 17 | NA | TRBV6-2/TRBV6-3 | CASSYLASGSFQETQYF | TGTGCCAGCAGTTACTTGGCTAGCGGGAGTTTCCAAGAGACCCAGTACTTC
TRBD1 | TRBJ1-5 | 14 | NA | TRBV6-2/TRBV6-3 | CASSRDRVTQPQHF | TGTGCCAGCAGCCGGGACAGGGTGACTCAGCCCCAGCATTTT
TRBD1 | TRBJ2-1 | 17 | NA | TRBV23-1 | CASSQSDRDSPYNEQFF | TGCGCCAGCAGTCAATCGGACCGGGACAGCCCCTACAATGAGCAGTTCTTC
NA | TRBJ2-5 | 16 | NA | TRBV5-4 | CASSPRSGDIKETQYF | TGTGCCAGCAGCCCCCGTAGCGGTGATATAAAAGAGACCCAGTACTTC
TRBD1 | TRBJ1-1 | 17 | few | TRBV29-1 | CSVEHRDRGRGGTEAFF | TGCAGCGTTGAACACCGGGACAGGGGGCGGGGTGGCACTGAAGCTTTCTTT
TRBD1 | TRBJ1-4 | 13 | NA | TRBV6-5 | CASRGTDYEKLFF | TGTGCCAGCAGGGGGACAGACTATGAAAAACTGTTTTTT
TRBD1 | TRBJ1-2 | 15 | NA | TRBV10-3 | CAISEPGQGNYGYTF | TGTGCCATCAGTGAGCCCGGACAGGGAAACTATGGCTACACCTTC
TRBD1 | TRBJ1-4 | 16 | NA | TRBV24-1 | CATSDFPGQGDEKLFF | TGTGCCACCAGTGATTTCCCGGGACAGGGAGATGAAAAACTGTTTTTT
NA | TRBJ1-5 | 15 | NA | TRBV6-5 | CASSYSLGEGRPQHF | TGTGCCAGCAGTTACTCGTTGGGGGAAGGAAGGCCCCAGCATTTT
NA | TRBJ1-2 | 14 | NA | TRBV10-3 | CAISEARQFYGYTF | TGTGCCATCAGTGAGGCTCGACAGTTCTATGGCTACACCTTC
NA | TRBJ1-2 | 16 | NA | TRBV7-9 | CASSSAQTTLNYGYTF | TGTGCCAGCAGCTCCGCCCAGACAACTCTTAACTATGGCTACACCTTC
TRBD1 | TRBJ2-7 | 15 | NA | TRBV25-1 | CASSDSSGQGGEQYF | TGTGCCAGCAGTGACTCATCGGGACAGGGGGGAGAGCAGTACTTC
TRBD2 | TRBJ2-3 | 12 | NA | TRBV9 | CASSAYSGRAYF | TGTGCCAGCAGCGCCTATAGCGGGAGAGCGTATTTT
NA | TRBJ1-6 | 14 | NA | TRBV5-1 | CASSLDLANSPLHF | TGCGCCAGCAGCTTGGATCTGGCAAATTCACCCCTCCACTTT
TRBD1 | TRBJ2-7 | 15 | NA | TRBV15 | CATSTRAHRGNEQYF | TGTGCCACCAGCACAAGGGCCCACAGGGGGAACGAGCAGTACTTC
TRBD1 | TRBJ1-2 | 15 | NA | TRBV27 | CASSATGQGASGYTF | TGTGCCAGCAGTGCCACGGGACAGGGGGCTTCTGGCTACACCTTC
TRBD1 | TRBJ1-1 | 15 | once | TRBV18 | CASSRRQGDGTEAFF | TGTGCCAGCTCACGTAGACAGGGGGATGGGACTGAAGCTTTCTTT
TRBD2 | TRBJ2-1 | 15 | NA | TRBV11-1 | CASSASGRVLYEQFF | TGTGCCAGCAGCGCCAGCGGGAGGGTACTGTATGAGCAGTTCTTC
TRBD1 | TRBJ2-1 | 12 | NA | TRBV19 | CASSYRGNEQFF | TGTGCCAGTAGCTACAGGGGAAATGAGCAGTTCTTC
TRBD2 | TRBJ2-5 | 17 | NA | TRBV10-3 | CAISESIIGTSIETQYF | TGTGCCATCAGTGAGTCGATAATAGGGACTAGCATCGAGACCCAGTACTTC
NA | TRBJ2-5 | 16 | NA | TRBV27 | CASSLSPAGAVETQYF | TGTGCCAGCAGTTTATCACCGGCGGGGGCGGTGGAGACCCAGTACTTC
NA | TRBJ2-7 | 13 | NA | TRBV7-6 | CASSNTGLGEQYF | TGTGCCAGCAGCAACACAGGCCTCGGCGAGCAGTACTTC
NA | TRBJ2-3 | 15 | NA | TRBV18 | CASSPQSAGPDTQYF | TGTGCCAGCTCACCCCAGAGCGCCGGCCCAGATACGCAGTATTTT
TRBD2 | TRBJ2-3 | 14 | NA | TRBV5-4 | CASSRTSGTDTQYF | TGTGCCAGCAGCAGGACTAGCGGCACAGATACGCAGTATTTT
TRBD2 | TRBJ2-7 | 15 | NA | TRBV18 | CASSPSGGSSYEQYF | TGTGCCAGCTCACCATCGGGCGGGAGCTCCTACGAGCAGTACTTC
NA | TRBJ2-6 | 19 | NA | TRBV19 | CASSPRWAGLSSGANVLTF | TGTGCCAGTAGTCCCCGCTGGGCAGGGCTTAGCTCTGGGGCCAACGTCCTGACTTTC
TRBD1 | TRBJ1-2 | 15 | NA | TRBV2 | CASRITQGAEGGYTF | TGTGCCAGCAGGATTACACAGGGGGCGGAGGGTGGCTACACCTTC
NA | TRBJ1-5 | 14 | NA | TRBV5-1 | CASSPEPRDQPQHF | TGCGCCAGCAGCCCGGAACCGAGGGATCAGCCCCAGCATTTT
TRBD2 | TRBJ2-7 | 15 | NA | TRBV7-2 | CASSPGGTSGSEQYF | TGTGCCAGCAGCCCCGGGGGGACTAGCGGGTCGGAGCAGTACTTC
NA | TRBJ1-5 | 15 | once | TRBV7-9 | CASSLGDGSNQPQHF | TGTGCCAGCAGCTTAGGGGACGGTAGCAATCAGCCCCAGCATTTT
NA | TRBJ1-2 | 11 | few | TRBV29-1 | CSAANQGGYTF | TGCAGTGCTGCGAACCAAGGTGGCTACACCTTC
NA | TRBJ1-5 | 14 | NA | TRBV9 | CASSVTGSNQPQHF | TGTGCCAGCAGCGTAACCGGGAGCAATCAGCCCCAGCATTTT
NA | TRBJ1-2 | 12 | NA | TRBV28 | CASSGTLRGYTF | TGTGCCAGCAGTGGAACCCTGAGAGGCTACACCTTC
TRBD1 | TRBJ2-7 | 14 | NA | TRBV5-1 | CASSPRTGSYEQYF | TGCGCCAGCAGCCCCCGGACAGGCTCCTACGAGCAGTACTTC
TRBD1 | TRBJ1-1 | 12 | NA | TRBV29-1 | CSARQGRAEAFF | TGCAGCGCCCGACAGGGTAGAGCTGAAGCTTTCTTT